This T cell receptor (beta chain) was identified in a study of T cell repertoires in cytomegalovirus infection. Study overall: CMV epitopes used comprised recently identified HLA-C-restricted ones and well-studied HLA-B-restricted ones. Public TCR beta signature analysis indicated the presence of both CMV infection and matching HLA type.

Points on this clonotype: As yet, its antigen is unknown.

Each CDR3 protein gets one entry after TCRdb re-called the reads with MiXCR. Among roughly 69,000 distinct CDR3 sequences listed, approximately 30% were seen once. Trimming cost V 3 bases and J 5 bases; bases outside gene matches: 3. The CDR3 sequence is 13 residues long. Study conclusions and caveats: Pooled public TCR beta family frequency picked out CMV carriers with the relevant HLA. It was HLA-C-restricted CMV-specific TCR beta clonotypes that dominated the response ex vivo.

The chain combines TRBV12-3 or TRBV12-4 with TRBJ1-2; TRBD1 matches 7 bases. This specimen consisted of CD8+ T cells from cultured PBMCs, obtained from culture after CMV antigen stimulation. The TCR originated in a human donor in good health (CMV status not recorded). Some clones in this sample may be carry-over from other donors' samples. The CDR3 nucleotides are TGTGCCAGCAGTTTGGACAGGTCGTATGGCTACACCTTC. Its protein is CASSLDRSYGYTF.